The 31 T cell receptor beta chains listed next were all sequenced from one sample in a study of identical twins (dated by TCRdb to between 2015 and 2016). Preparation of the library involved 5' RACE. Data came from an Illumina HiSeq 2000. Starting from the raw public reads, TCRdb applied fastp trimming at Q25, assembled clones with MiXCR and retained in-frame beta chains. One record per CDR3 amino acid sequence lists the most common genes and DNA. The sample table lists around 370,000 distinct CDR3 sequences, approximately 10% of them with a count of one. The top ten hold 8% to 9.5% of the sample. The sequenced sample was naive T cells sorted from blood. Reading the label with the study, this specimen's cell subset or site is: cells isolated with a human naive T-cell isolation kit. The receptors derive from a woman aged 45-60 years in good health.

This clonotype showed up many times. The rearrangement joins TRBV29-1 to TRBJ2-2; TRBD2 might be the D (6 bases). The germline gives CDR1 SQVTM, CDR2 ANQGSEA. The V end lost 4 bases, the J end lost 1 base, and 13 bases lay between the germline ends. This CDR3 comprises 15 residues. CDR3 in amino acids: CSVGLGLMNTGELFF. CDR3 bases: TGCAGCGTTGGGTTGGGACTGATGAACACCGGGGAGCTGTTTTTT.

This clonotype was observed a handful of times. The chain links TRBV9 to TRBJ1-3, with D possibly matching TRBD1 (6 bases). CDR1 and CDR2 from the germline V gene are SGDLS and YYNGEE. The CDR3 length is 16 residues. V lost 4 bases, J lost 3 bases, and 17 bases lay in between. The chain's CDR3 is CASSPFVGGHGNTIYF. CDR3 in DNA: TGTGCCAGCAGCCCCTTCGTGGGGGGCCATGGAAACACCATATATTTT.

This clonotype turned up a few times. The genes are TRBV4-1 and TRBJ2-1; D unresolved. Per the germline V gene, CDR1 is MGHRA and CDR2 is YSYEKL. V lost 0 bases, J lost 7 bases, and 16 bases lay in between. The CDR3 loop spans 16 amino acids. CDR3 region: CASSQDEERYLNEQFF. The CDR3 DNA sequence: TGCGCCAGCAGCCAAGATGAGGAGAGATACCTTAATGAGCAGTTCTTC.

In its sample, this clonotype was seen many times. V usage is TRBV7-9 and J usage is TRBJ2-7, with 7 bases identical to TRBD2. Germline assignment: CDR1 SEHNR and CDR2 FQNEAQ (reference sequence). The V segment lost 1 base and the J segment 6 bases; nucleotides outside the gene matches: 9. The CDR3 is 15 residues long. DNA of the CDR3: TGTGCCAGCAGCTTAGTTCTAGCGGTTAAAGGCGAGCAGTACTTC. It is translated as CASSLVLAVKGEQYF.

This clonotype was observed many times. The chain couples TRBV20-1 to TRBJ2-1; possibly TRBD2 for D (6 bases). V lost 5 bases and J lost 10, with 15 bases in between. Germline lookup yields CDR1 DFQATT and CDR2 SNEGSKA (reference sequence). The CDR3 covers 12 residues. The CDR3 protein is CSASQPGLEQFF. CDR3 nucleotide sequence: TGCAGTGCTTCTCAACCGGGACTCGAGCAGTTCTTC.

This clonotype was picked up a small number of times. The CDR3 reads CASSSPGEHTGELFF. In DNA, the CDR3 is TGTGCCAGCAGTTCCCCGGGGGAGCACACCGGGGAGCTGTTTTTT. The chain recombines TRBV6-5 with TRBJ2-2; TRBD2 might be the D (6 bases). Germline V gene lookup returns CDR1 MNHEY and CDR2 SVGAGI. The CDR3 runs to 15 residues. V dropped 4 bases and J dropped 3 bases, with 12 bases sitting between them.

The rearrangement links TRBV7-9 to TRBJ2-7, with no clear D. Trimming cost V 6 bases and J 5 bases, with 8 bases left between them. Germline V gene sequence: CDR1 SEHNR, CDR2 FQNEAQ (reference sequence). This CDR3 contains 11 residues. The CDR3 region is CASRQVDEQYF. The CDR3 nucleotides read TGTGCCAGCAGGCAGGTGGACGAGCAGTACTTC.

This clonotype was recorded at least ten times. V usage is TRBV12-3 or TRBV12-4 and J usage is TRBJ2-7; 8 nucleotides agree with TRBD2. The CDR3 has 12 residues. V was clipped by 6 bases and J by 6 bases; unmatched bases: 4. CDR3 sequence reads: CASSIAGSEQYV. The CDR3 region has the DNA TGTGCCAGCAGCATAGCGGGAAGCGAGCAGTACGTC.

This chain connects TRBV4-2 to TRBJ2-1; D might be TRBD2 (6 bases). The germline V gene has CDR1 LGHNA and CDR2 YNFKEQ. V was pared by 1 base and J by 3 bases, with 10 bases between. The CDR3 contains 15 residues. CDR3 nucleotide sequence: TGTGCCAGCAGCCAAGGTGAGACTAGCTACAATGAGCAGTTCTTC. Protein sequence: CASSQGETSYNEQFF.

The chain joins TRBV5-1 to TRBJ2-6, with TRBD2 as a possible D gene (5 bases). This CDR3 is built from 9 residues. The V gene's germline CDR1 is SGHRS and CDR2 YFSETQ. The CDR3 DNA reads TGCGGTAATCCCGGGAAGCTGACTTTC. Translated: CGNPGKLTF.

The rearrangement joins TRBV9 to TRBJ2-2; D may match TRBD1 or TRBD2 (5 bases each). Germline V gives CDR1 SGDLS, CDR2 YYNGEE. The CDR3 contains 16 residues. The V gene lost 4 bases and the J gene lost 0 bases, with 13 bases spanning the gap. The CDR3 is CASSRGTSANTGELFF. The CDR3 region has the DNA TGTGCCAGCAGCCGTGGGACGTCCGCGAACACCGGGGAGCTGTTTTTT.

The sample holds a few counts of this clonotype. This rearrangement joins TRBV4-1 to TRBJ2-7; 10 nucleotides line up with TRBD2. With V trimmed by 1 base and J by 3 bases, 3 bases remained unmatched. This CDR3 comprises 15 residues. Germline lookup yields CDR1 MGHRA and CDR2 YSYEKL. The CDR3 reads CASSQVTSGNYEQYF. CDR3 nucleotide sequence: TGCGCCAGCAGCCAAGTCACTAGCGGGAACTACGAGCAGTACTTC.

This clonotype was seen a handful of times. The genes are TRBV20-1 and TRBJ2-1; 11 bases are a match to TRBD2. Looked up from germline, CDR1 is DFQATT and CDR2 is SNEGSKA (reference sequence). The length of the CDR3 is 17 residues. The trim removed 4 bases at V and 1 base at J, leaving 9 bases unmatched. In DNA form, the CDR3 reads TGCAGTGCTATCCTACCGGGACTAGCGGAATCCTACAATGAGCAGTTCTTC. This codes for CSAILPGLAESYNEQFF.

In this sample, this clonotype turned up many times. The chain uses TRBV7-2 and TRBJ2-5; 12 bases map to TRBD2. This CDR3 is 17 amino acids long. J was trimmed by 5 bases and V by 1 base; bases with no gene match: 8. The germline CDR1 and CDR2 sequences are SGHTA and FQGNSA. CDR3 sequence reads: CASSLVTSGRGGETQYF. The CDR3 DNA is TGTGCCAGCAGCTTAGTGACTAGCGGGAGAGGAGGGGAGACCCAGTACTTC.

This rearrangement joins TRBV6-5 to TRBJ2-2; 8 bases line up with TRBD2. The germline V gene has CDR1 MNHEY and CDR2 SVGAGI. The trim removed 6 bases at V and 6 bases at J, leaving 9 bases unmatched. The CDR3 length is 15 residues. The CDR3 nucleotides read TGTGCCAGCAGGGAAGCGGGAGTCGCGGCCGGGGAGCTGTTTTTT. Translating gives CASREAGVAAGELFF.

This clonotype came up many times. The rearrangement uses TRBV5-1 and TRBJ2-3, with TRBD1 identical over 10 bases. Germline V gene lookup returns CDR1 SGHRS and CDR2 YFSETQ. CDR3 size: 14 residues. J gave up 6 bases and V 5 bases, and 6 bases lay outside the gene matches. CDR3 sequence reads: CASSTGQGGDTQYF. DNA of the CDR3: TGCGCCAGCAGTACCGGACAGGGGGGCGATACGCAGTATTTT. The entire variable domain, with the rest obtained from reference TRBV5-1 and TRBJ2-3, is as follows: KAGVTQTPRYLIKTRGQQVTLSCSPISGHRSVSWYQQTPGQGLQFLFEYFSETQRNKGNFPGRFSGRQFSNSRSEMNVSTLELGDSALYLCASSTGQGGDTQYFGPGTRLTVL.

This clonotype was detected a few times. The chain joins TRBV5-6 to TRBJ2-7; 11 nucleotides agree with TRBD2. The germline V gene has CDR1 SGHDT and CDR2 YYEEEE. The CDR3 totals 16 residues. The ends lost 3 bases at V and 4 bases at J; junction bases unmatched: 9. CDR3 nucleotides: TGTGCCAGCAGCTCCCGGGTAGCGGGAGGGCCTTACGAGCAGTACGTC. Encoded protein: CASSSRVAGGPYEQYV.

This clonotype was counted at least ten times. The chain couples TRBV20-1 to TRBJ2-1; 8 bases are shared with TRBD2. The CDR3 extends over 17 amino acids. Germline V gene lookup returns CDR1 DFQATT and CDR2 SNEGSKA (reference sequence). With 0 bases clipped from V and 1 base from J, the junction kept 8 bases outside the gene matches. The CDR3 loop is CSARETSGSKSYNEQFF. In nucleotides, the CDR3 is TGCAGTGCTAGAGAAACAAGCGGGAGCAAGTCCTACAATGAGCAGTTCTTC.

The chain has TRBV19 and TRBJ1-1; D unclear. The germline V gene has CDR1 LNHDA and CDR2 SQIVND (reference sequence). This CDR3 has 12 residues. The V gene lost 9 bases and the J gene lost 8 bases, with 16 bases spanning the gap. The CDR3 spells CASQRAPWEAFF. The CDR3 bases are TGTGCCAGCCAACGTGCCCCATGGGAAGCTTTCTTT.

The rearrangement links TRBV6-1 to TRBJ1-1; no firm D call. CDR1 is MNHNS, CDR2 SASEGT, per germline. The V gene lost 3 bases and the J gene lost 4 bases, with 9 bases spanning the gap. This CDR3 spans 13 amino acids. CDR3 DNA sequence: TGTGCCAGCAGTGAGGCCGGGGTCACTGAAGCTTTCTTT. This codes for CASSEAGVTEAFF.

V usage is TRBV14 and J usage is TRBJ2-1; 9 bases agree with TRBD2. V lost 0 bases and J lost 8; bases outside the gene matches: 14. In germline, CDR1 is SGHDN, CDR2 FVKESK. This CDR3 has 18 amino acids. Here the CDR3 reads CASSQEGPLAGWEDEQFF. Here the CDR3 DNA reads TGTGCCAGCAGCCAAGAAGGGCCTCTAGCGGGATGGGAGGATGAGCAGTTCTTC.

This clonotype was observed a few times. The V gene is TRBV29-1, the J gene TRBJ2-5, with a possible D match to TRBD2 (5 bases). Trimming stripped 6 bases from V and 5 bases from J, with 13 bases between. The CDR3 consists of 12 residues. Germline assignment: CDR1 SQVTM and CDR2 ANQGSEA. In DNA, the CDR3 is TGCAGCGTCGGGAAGGTGAGGGAGACCCAGTACTTC. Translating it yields CSVGKVRETQYF.

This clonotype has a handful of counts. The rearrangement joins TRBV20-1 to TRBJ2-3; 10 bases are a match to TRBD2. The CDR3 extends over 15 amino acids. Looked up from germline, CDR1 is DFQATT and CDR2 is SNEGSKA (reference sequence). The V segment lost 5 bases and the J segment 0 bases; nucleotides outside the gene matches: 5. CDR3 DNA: TGCAGTGCTGTAGCGGGAGGCCCTAGCACAGATACGCAGTATTTT. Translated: CSAVAGGPSTDTQYF.

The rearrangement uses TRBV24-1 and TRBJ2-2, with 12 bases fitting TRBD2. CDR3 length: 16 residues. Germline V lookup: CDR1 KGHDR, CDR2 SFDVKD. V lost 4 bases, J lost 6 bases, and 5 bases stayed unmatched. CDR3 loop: CATSDWTSGMAGELFF. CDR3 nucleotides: TGTGCCACCAGTGACTGGACTAGCGGGATGGCCGGGGAGCTGTTTTTT.

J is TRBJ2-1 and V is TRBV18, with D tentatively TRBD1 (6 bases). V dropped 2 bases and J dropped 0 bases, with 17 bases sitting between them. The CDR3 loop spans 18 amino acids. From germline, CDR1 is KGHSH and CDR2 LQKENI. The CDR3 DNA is TGTGCCAGCTCACCAACAATAGGGACATCTAGCTCCTACAATGAGCAGTTCTTC. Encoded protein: CASSPTIGTSSSYNEQFF.

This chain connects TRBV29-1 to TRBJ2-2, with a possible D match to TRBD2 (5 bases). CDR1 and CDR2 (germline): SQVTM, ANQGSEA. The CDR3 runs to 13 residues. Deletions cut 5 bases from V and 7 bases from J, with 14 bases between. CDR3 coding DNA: TGCAGCGTTAGGCACGCCGCGGGCGGGGAGCTGTTTTTT. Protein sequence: CSVRHAAGGELFF.

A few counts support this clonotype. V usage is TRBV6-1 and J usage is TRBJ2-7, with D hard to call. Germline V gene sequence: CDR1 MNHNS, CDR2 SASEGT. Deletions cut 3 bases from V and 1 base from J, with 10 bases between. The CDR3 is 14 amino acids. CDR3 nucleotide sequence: TGTGCCAGCAGTGACGAATACGGTTCCTACGAGCAGTACTTC. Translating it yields CASSDEYGSYEQYF.

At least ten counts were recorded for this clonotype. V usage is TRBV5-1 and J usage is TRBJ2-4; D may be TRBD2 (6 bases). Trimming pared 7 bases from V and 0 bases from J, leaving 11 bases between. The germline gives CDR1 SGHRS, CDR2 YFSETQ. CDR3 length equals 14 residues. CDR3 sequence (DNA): TGCGCCAGCCGCGGGGAACTAGCCAAAAACATTCAGTACTTC. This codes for CASRGELAKNIQYF. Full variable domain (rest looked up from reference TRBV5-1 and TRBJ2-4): KAGVTQTPRYLIKTRGQQVTLSCSPISGHRSVSWYQQTPGQGLQFLFEYFSETQRNKGNFPGRFSGRQFSNSRSEMNVSTLELGDSALYLCASRGELAKNIQYFGAGTRLSVL.

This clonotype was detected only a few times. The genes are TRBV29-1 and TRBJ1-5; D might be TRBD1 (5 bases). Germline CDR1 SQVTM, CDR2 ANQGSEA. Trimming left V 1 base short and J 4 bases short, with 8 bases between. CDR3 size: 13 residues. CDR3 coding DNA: TGCAGCGTTGAAGGGGGCGATAATCAGCCCCAGCATTTT. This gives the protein CSVEGGDNQPQHF.

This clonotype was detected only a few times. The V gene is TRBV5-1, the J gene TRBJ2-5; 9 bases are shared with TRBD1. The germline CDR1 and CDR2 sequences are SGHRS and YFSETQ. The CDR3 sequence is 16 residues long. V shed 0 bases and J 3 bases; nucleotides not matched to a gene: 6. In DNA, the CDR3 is TGCGCCAGCAGCTTGGCCTCGGGACAGGGCGAAGAGACCCAGTACTTC. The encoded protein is CASSLASGQGEETQYF.

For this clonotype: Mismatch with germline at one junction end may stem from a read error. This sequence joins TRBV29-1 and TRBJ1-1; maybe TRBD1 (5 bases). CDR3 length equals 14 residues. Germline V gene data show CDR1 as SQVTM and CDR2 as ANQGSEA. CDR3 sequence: CSVNKGSSYTEVFF. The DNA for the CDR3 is TGCAGCGTTAATAAGGGGTCCTCATACACTGAAGTTTTCTTT.